These T cell receptor beta chains were read from a single sample in a study of blood T cell repertoires in COVID-19. Produced via immunoSEQ multiplex PCR; TCRdb's table is partial and in-frame only. The sample shows some 120,000 clones, more than 80% of them seen only once. Sequencing was carried out using peripheral blood. These receptors all come from a human donor in a cohort sampled during active COVID-19. Each CDR3 is given with its conserved first and last residue. Clone size is stated in some rows and not others, as once, few, many or a class when expanded.

V gene	J gene	clone size	CDR3 protein
TRBV5-1	TRBJ2-1	.	CASSFPPNNEQFF
TRBV25-1	TRBJ1-1	once	CASGQNTEAFF
TRBV11-2	TRBJ1-1	.	CASSLGRGQGTEAFF
TRBV19	TRBJ1-5	.	CASSGPGIQPQHF
TRBV9	TRBJ2-2	.	CASSVVPLAGGDTGELFF
TRBV30	TRBJ2-2	.	CACKTGLNTGELFF
TRBV5-1	TRBJ1-2	.	CASSSTGGQAYGYTF
TRBV7-8	TRBJ1-6	.	CASSSGTGGKSPLHF
TRBV25-1	TRBJ2-3	.	CASSNNRVEDTQYF
TRBV7-2	TRBJ1-2	.	CASSSFRDFSYGYTF
TRBV9	TRBJ2-3	.	CASSFWESTDTQYF
TRBV15	TRBJ1-1	.	CATSVQGAEWRAFF
TRBV5-1	TRBJ1-5	.	CASSSTGDQPQHF
TRBV29-1	TRBJ2-1	.	CSVVTGGGNEQFF
TRBV15	TRBJ2-3	.	CATRRGPGQGWTDTQYF
TRBV11-2	TRBJ1-2	.	CASSFDRGSYGYTF
TRBV5-1	TRBJ2-7	.	CASSTLQGIYEQYF
TRBV7-2	TRBJ2-1	.	CASSPGTSISNEQFF
TRBV4-3	TRBJ1-1	.	CASSQWTGSMNTEAFF
TRBV19	TRBJ2-5	.	CASTGGDQETQYF
TRBV12-3/TRBV12-4	TRBJ2-2	.	CASRIVSGELFF
TRBV7-3	TRBJ1-2	.	CASSSSGGNYGYTF
TRBV3-1/TRBV3-2	TRBJ1-2	.	CASSRGLVYGYTF
TRBV6-2/TRBV6-3	TRBJ2-5	.	CASSDLAGGQETQYF
TRBV2	TRBJ1-6	.	CASSSQQGLVSPLHF